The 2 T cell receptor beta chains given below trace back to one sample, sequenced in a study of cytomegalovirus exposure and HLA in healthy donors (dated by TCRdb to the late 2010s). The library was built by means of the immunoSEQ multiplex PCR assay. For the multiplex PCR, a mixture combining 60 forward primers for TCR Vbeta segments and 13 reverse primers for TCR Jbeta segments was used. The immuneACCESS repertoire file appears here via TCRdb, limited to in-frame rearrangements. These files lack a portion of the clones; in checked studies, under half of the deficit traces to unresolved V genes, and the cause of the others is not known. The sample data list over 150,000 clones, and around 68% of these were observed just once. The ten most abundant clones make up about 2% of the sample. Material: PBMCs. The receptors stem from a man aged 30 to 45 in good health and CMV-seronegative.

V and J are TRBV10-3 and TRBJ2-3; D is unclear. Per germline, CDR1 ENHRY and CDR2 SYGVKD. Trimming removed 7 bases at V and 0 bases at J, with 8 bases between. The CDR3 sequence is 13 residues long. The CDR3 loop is CAINPASTDTQYF. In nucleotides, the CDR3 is TGTGCCATCAATCCAGCGAGCACAGATACGCAGTATTTT.

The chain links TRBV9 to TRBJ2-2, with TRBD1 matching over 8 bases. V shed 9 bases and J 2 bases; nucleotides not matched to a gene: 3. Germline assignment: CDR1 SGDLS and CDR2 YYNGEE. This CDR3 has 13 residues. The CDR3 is CATDRGNTGELFF. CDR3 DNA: TGTGCCACCGACAGGGGCAACACCGGGGAGCTGTTTTTT.